This entry lists 17 T cell receptor beta chains sequenced from one sample in a study of response to subunit inactivated influenza vaccine. TCRdb itself ran the RT-PCR reads through MiXCR, one entry per CDR3 protein. The sample lists about 700,000 distinct CDR3 sequences, around 14% occurring once. This specimen consisted of PBMCs from blood, obtained roughly 15 days before vaccination. The receptor source for this set is a man aged 50-59 years who received an inactivated influenza vaccine.

The genes are TRBV15 and TRBJ2-1; the match to TRBD2 covers 10 bases. The CDR3 spans 17 residues. V was clipped by 1 base and J by 4 bases; unmatched bases: 7. The germline V gene has CDR1 LNHNV and CDR2 YYDKDF (reference sequence). CDR3 amino acids: CATSRAERTSGYNEQFF. DNA for the CDR3: TGTGCCACCAGCAGAGCAGAGAGGACTAGCGGTTACAATGAGCAGTTCTTC.

This clonotype came up a few times. The CDR3 DNA follows: TGTGCCAGCAGTTCTGGGACCCTGGGAGGCGGGGAGCTGTTTTTT. Translation: CASSSGTLGGGELFF. J is TRBJ2-2 and V is TRBV28, with D perhaps matching TRBD2 (6 bases). In germline, CDR1 is MDHEN, CDR2 SYDVKM. V dropped 4 bases and J dropped 7 bases, with 16 bases sitting between them. The CDR3 covers 15 residues.

The rearrangement links TRBV27 to TRBJ1-2; weak D call: TRBD1 (5 bases). This CDR3 comprises 14 residues. V dropped 9 bases and J dropped 1 base, with 15 bases sitting between them. From germline, CDR1 is MNHEY and CDR2 SMNVEV (reference sequence). CDR3 sequence: CASAGIVGNYGYTF. In nucleotides, the CDR3 is TGTGCCAGTGCAGGGATCGTGGGTAACTATGGCTACACCTTC.

This clonotype was counted at least ten times. CDR3 in amino acids: CASSPLKAGASNNEQFF. The DNA of the CDR3 is TGTGCCAGCAGTCCCCTGAAGGCGGGAGCGTCCAACAATGAGCAGTTCTTC. V is TRBV12-3 or TRBV12-4 and J is TRBJ2-1, with 7 bases aligning to TRBD2. V shed 5 bases and J 5 bases; nucleotides not matched to a gene: 15. The CDR3 contains 17 residues.

This clonotype was recorded at least ten times. The V gene is TRBV9, the J gene TRBJ2-7, with 10 bases matching TRBD2. Germline V lookup: CDR1 SGDLS, CDR2 YYNGEE. The CDR3 consists of 14 residues. V lost 4 bases and J lost 5; bases outside the gene matches: 6. CDR3 region: CASSLSGRYDEQYF. As DNA, the CDR3 is TGTGCCAGCAGCCTTAGCGGGAGGTACGACGAGCAGTACTTC.

The V and J genes are TRBV3-1 and TRBJ2-1, with 9 bases identical to TRBD1. In germline, CDR1 is LGHDT, CDR2 YNNKEL (reference sequence). CDR3 length: 15 residues. J gave up 8 bases and V 3 bases, and 8 bases lay outside the gene matches. The CDR3 coding sequence is TGTGCCAGCAGCCAGGGCACAGGGGGCTCTGATGAGCAGTTCTTC. It yields the protein CASSQGTGGSDEQFF.

The CDR3 DNA reads TGCAGCGTTGAGGCAGGGAAACGGTACAATGAGCAGTTCTTC. It encodes CSVEAGKRYNEQFF. This sequence joins TRBV29-1 and TRBJ2-1; D is perhaps TRBD1 (5 bases). Germline lookup yields CDR1 SQVTM and CDR2 ANQGSEA. The CDR3 is 14 amino acids. Trimming pared 3 bases from V and 4 bases from J, leaving 13 bases between.

The chain links TRBV6-2 or TRBV6-3 to TRBJ2-3, with D perhaps TRBD2 (6 bases). CDR1 is MNHEY and CDR2 is SVGEGT in the germline V gene. The germline V and J ends were trimmed by 8 bases and 5 bases, with 14 bases remaining between them. This CDR3 is 13 amino acids long. The CDR3 here is CASWGRRGDTQYF. The CDR3 bases are TGTGCCAGCTGGGGACGGAGGGGAGATACGCAGTATTTT.

In its sample, this clonotype was seen a few times. This chain's CDR3 is CAISGGTSGQETQYF. The DNA of the CDR3 is TGTGCCATCAGTGGGGGGACTAGCGGTCAAGAGACCCAGTACTTC. This rearrangement joins TRBV10-3 to TRBJ2-5; 11 bases are a match to TRBD2. J gave up 2 bases and V 4 bases, and 3 bases lay outside the gene matches. The germline CDR1 and CDR2 sequences are ENHRY and SYGVKD. This CDR3 is 15 amino acids long.

This clonotype has only a few counts. J is TRBJ2-1 and V is TRBV29-1; possible D gene TRBD2, 6 bases. Trimming pared 4 bases from V and 0 bases from J, leaving 10 bases between. This CDR3 contains 14 residues. The germline V gene has CDR1 SQVTM and CDR2 ANQGSEA. For the CDR3, the DNA is TGCAGCGTTGTGTGGAGGGGCTCCTACAATGAGCAGTTCTTC. This gives the protein CSVVWRGSYNEQFF.

This clonotype was counted between two and nine times. The chain uses TRBV12-3 or TRBV12-4 and TRBJ2-7; no clear D. The CDR3 covers 14 residues. V lost 3 bases and J lost 0, with 9 bases in between. The CDR3 sequence: CASSFHVNSYEQYF. For the CDR3, the DNA is TGTGCCAGCAGTTTTCACGTCAACTCCTACGAGCAGTACTTC.

This clonotype was found a few times. The CDR3 DNA sequence: TGTGCCAGCAGTCGACCAACCTCTTCAAATGAGCAGTTCTTC. Amino acids: CASSRPTSSNEQFF. The chain combines TRBV6-2 or TRBV6-3 with TRBJ2-1; no firm D call. V was cut by 5 bases and J by 7 bases, with 15 bases left in between. Germline values: CDR1 MNHEY, CDR2 SVGEGT. This CDR3 contains 14 residues.

This clonotype was recorded a few times. The chain recombines TRBV5-1 with TRBJ2-5, with D unclear. Trimming removed 1 base from V and 5 bases from J, with 18 bases in between. Germline CDR1 and CDR2: SGHRS and YFSETQ. The CDR3 is 16 residues long. The CDR3 region has the DNA TGCGCCAGCAGCTTGTTAGGCGTCCTGAGCGTGGAGACCCAGTACTTC. This translates into CASSLLGVLSVETQYF.

The chain is built from TRBV7-2 and TRBJ2-1; D is uncertain. CDR1 is SGHTA and CDR2 is FQGNSA in the germline V gene. The CDR3 length is 14 residues. With 1 base removed from V and 2 bases from J, the gap between germline ends came to 6 bases. The CDR3 is CASSLGWAYNEQFF. The CDR3 coding sequence is TGTGCCAGCAGCTTAGGGTGGGCCTACAATGAGCAGTTCTTC.

In its sample, this clonotype was seen a few times. The CDR3 reads CASSNPGFQETQYF. The CDR3 DNA sequence: TGTGCCAGCAGCAATCCGGGTTTTCAAGAGACCCAGTACTTC. V gene TRBV14 combines with J gene TRBJ2-5, with D unclear. V lost 5 bases, J lost 2 bases, and 12 bases lay in between. In germline, CDR1 is SGHDN, CDR2 FVKESK. The CDR3 length is 14 residues.

The sample holds many counts of this clonotype. The rearrangement joins TRBV4-3 to TRBJ1-6, with D tentatively TRBD1 (6 bases). Trimming left V 0 bases short and J 9 bases short, with 21 bases between. CDR3 length: 18 amino acids. CDR1 and CDR2 from the germline V gene are LGHNA and YSLEER. The CDR3, as DNA: TGCGCCAGCAGCCAAGATATCCTCCCCGGGGGGCGCCGTTCACCCCTCCACTTT. This gives the protein CASSQDILPGGRRSPLHF.

This clonotype was counted many times. This chain uses TRBV6-2 or TRBV6-3 with TRBJ2-7; maybe TRBD1 (5 bases). The CDR3 contains 14 residues. The germline CDR1 and CDR2 sequences are MNHEY and SVGEGT. Trimming cost V 4 bases and J 2 bases, with 12 bases left between them. CDR3 loop: CASSLRTRPYEQYF. The CDR3 DNA follows: TGTGCCAGCAGTTTAAGGACAAGACCCTACGAGCAGTACTTC.